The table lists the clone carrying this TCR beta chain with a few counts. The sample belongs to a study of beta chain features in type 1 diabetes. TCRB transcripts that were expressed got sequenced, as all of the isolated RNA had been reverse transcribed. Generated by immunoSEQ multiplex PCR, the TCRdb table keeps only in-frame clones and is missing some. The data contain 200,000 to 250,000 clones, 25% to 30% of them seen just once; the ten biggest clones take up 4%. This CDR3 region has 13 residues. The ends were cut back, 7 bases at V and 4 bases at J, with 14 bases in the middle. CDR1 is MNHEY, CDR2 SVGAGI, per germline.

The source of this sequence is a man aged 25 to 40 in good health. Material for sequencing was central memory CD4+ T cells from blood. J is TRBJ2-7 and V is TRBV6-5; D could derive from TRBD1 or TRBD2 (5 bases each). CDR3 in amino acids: CASKRGRLYEQYF. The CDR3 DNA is TGTGCCAGCAAACGGGGCCGCTTATACGAGCAGTACTTC.